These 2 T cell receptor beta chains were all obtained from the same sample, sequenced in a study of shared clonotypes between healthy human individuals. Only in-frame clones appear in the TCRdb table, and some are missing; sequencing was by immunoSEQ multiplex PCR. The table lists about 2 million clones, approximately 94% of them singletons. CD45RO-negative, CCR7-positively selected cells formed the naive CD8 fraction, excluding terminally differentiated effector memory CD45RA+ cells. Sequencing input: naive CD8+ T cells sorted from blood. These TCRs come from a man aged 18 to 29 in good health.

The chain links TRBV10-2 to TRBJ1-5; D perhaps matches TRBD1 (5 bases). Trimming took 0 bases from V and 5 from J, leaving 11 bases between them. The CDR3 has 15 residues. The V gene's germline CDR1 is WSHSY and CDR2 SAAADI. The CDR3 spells CASSESSGYHQPQHF. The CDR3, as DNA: TGCGCCAGCAGTGAGTCGTCAGGGTACCATCAGCCCCAGCATTTT.

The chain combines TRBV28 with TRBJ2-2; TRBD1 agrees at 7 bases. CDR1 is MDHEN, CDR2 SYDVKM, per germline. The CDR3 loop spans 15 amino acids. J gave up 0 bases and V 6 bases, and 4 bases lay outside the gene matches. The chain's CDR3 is CASRSDRANTGELFF. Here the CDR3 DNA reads TGTGCCAGCAGGTCTGACAGGGCGAACACCGGGGAGCTGTTTTTT.